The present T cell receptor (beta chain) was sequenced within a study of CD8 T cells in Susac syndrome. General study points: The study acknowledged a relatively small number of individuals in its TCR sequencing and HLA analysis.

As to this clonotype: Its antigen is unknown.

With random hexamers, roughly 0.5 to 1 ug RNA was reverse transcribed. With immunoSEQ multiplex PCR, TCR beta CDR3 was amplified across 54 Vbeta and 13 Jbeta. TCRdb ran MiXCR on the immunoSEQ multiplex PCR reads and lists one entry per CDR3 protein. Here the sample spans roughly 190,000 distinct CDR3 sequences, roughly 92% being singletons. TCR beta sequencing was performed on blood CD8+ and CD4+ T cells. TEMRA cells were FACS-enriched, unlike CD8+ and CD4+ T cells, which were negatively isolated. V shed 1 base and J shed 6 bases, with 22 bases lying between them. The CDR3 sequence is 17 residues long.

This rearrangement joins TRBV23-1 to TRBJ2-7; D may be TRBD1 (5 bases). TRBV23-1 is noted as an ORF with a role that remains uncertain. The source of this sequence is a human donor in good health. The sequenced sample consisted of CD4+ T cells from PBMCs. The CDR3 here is CASSQLVRGPRKSEQYV. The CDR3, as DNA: TGCGCCAGCAGTCAATTGGTAAGGGGCCCCCGCAAGAGCGAGCAGTACGTC.